One sample yielded the 25 T cell receptor beta chains listed below, sequenced in a study of shared clonotypes between healthy human individuals. The protocol was immunoSEQ multiplex PCR, while the TCRdb copy is restricted to in-frame clones and leaves out a portion. The sample gives a few hundred thousand clones, 80% to 90% of which show up once; around 16% is in the top ten. The specimen was memory CD8+ T cells sorted from blood. Subset defined: CD45RO+ cells pooled with CCR7-negative TemRA cells. The receptors stem from a man aged 18 to 30 in good health.

The J gene is TRBJ2-1, the V gene TRBV27; TRBD1 might be the D (6 bases). Germline V gene data show CDR1 as MNHEY and CDR2 as SMNVEV (reference sequence). Trimming took 6 bases from V and 0 from J, leaving 12 bases between them. This CDR3 contains 15 residues. The CDR3 nucleotides read TGTGCCAGCAGACAGGGTAGGAGCTCCTACAATGAGCAGTTCTTC. Its translation is CASRQGRSSYNEQFF.

CDR3 residues: CAIRPLTLQGAPRLSTEAFF. Written as DNA, the CDR3 is TGTGCCATCAGGCCCCTTACGTTACAGGGGGCCCCTCGTTTAAGCACTGAAGCTTTCTTT. This sequence joins TRBV10-3 and TRBJ1-1, with 9 bases matching TRBD1. The CDR3 contains 20 residues. Germline assignment: CDR1 ENHRY and CDR2 SYGVKD. J gave up 4 bases and V 6 bases, and 24 bases lay outside the gene matches.

This clone was picked up many times. In the same sample, other DNA sequences code for this CDR3. This sequence joins TRBV30 and TRBJ2-7; D is perhaps TRBD1 (6 bases). From germline, CDR1 is GTSNPN and CDR2 SVGIG (reference sequence). V lost 2 bases, J lost 1 base, and 9 bases lay in between. The CDR3 is 13 amino acids. The CDR3 nucleotides are TGTGCCTGGAGTCTCGGACAGTCCTACGAGCAGTACTTC. This translates into CAWSLGQSYEQYF.

The chain combines TRBV2 with TRBJ2-1, with D possibly TRBD1 on 6 matching bases. The germline V and J ends were trimmed by 2 bases and 4 bases, with 15 bases remaining between them. Germline V gene data show CDR1 as SNHLY and CDR2 as FYNNEI. The CDR3 loop spans 16 amino acids. CDR3 DNA: TGTGCCAGCAGTGAATGGTTCCAGGGGCTTTACAATGAGCAGTTCTTC. The encoded protein is CASSEWFQGLYNEQFF.

The chain employs TRBV7-2 and TRBJ2-7; 7 bases align to TRBD1. J gave up 0 bases and V 2 bases, and 10 bases lay outside the gene matches. The CDR3 is 17 residues long. From germline, CDR1 is SGHTA and CDR2 FQGNSA. This chain's CDR3 is CASSLPLVGDSSYEQYF. As DNA, the CDR3 is TGTGCCAGCAGCTTACCCCTCGTTGGGGACAGCTCCTACGAGCAGTACTTC.

The V gene is TRBV6-6, the J gene TRBJ1-5; 7 bases are shared with TRBD1. Germline-derived CDR1 and CDR2 are MNHNY and SVGAGI (reference sequence). With V trimmed by 4 bases and J by 5 bases, 5 bases remained unmatched. The CDR3 covers 14 residues. In DNA form, the CDR3 reads TGTGCCAGCAGTTTCCGGGACAGTCATCAGCCCCAGCATTTT. Its translation: CASSFRDSHQPQHF.

The rearrangement uses TRBV11-2 and TRBJ2-6; unclear D gene. Trimming took off 3 bases at V and 3 bases at J, with 6 bases between the two ends. There are 14 residues in the CDR3. Germline V lookup: CDR1 SGHAT, CDR2 FQNNGV. The CDR3 DNA reads TGTGCCAGCAGCTTGATGGGTGGGGCCAACGTCCTGACTTTC. Protein product: CASSLMGGANVLTF.

The V and J genes are TRBV13 and TRBJ2-7; the D gene is possibly TRBD1 (6 bases). Trimming stripped 3 bases from V and 3 bases from J, with 15 bases between. This CDR3 region has 15 residues. Germline V gene lookup returns CDR1 PRHDT and CDR2 FYEKMQ (reference sequence). CDR3: CASSLSGEGVYEQYF. The DNA for the CDR3 is TGTGCCAGCAGCTTGTCCGGAGAGGGGGTCTACGAGCAGTACTTC.

This clone has just a few counts. This CDR3 is also generated by other DNA sequences in the sample. The chain employs TRBV5-1 and TRBJ2-5; 10 bases agree with TRBD1. The germline CDR1 and CDR2 sequences are SGHRS and YFSETQ. Trimming cost V 0 bases and J 5 bases; bases outside gene matches: 4. The CDR3 has 15 amino acids. The CDR3 spells CASSLGQGAGETQYF. Here the CDR3 DNA reads TGCGCCAGCAGCTTGGGACAGGGGGCTGGCGAGACCCAGTACTTC.

This chain joins TRBV4-1 and TRBJ1-1, with a tentative D call TRBD1 (6 bases). The CDR3 contains 15 residues. Germline loops: CDR1 MGHRA, CDR2 YSYEKL. V lost 1 base to trimming and J lost 3 bases, with 12 bases between them. CDR3 bases: TGCGCCAGCAGCCAAGCCCAGGGGCTTCACACTGAAGCTTTCTTT. It codes for CASSQAQGLHTEAFF.

The chain uses TRBV6-5 and TRBJ2-3, with D perhaps matching TRBD1 (5 bases). The germline V and J ends were trimmed by 8 bases and 6 bases, with 15 bases remaining between them. CDR1 and CDR2 from the germline V gene are MNHEY and SVGAGI. The CDR3 sequence is 13 residues long. CDR3 nucleotide sequence: TGTGCCAGCGGGGCGCTTCTCGGGGATACGCAGTATTTT. It specifies CASGALLGDTQYF.

This chain connects TRBV2 to TRBJ2-2; 10 bases match TRBD2. In germline, CDR1 is SNHLY, CDR2 FYNNEI. This CDR3 has 18 residues. Germline trimming cut 7 bases from V and 8 bases from J; bases unmatched to any gene: 19. DNA of the CDR3: TGTGCCAGCATCATGCTCCCTAGCGGGAGATACCAGGCTGGGGAGCTGTTTTTT. Amino acid sequence: CASIMLPSGRYQAGELFF. The entire variable domain, with the rest obtained from reference TRBV2 and TRBJ2-2, is as follows: EPEVTQTPSHQVTQMGQEVILRCVPISNHLYFYWYRQILGQKVEFLVSFYNNEISEKSEIFDDQFSVERPDGSNFTLKIRSTKLEDSAMYFCASIMLPSGRYQAGELFFGEGSRLTVL.

The table lists this clone with a count of one. The CDR3 coding sequence is TGTGCCAGCAGTTTATCGGGGGGGCCTAAGGAGACCCAGTACTTC. This gives the protein CASSLSGGPKETQYF. The V call is TRBV27, the J call TRBJ2-5, with a tentative D call TRBD2 (7 bases). Germline lookup yields CDR1 MNHEY and CDR2 SMNVEV (reference sequence). The CDR3 is made up of 15 amino acids. With 0 bases removed from V and 5 bases from J, the gap between germline ends came to 13 bases.

V usage is TRBV30 and J usage is TRBJ2-5; a possible D gene is TRBD2 (6 bases). The CDR3 runs 14 residues. From germline, CDR1 is GTSNPN and CDR2 SVGIG (reference sequence). With 1 base removed from V and 5 bases from J, the gap between germline ends came to 14 bases. CDR3 amino acids: CAWSEGLYRETQYF. The CDR3 nucleotides are TGTGCCTGGAGTGAAGGACTATATCGTGAGACCCAGTACTTC.

The rearrangement uses TRBV27 and TRBJ2-5; 9 bases are shared with TRBD2. From germline, CDR1 is MNHEY and CDR2 SMNVEV (reference sequence). V was clipped by 4 bases and J by 3 bases; unmatched bases: 9. The CDR3 totals 16 residues. CDR3 loop: CASSYIGLAKKETQYF. CDR3 nucleotides: TGTGCCAGCAGTTACATCGGACTAGCGAAAAAAGAGACCCAGTACTTC.

The rearrangement joins TRBV11-2 to TRBJ2-7, with D possibly TRBD2 on 6 matching bases. There are 16 residues in the CDR3. V shed 3 bases and J shed 0 bases, with 15 bases lying between them. From germline, CDR1 is SGHAT and CDR2 FQNNGV. The CDR3 DNA reads TGTGCCAGCAGCTTGGGTGGCGGGACCACCTCCTACGAGCAGTACTTC. It is translated as CASSLGGGTTSYEQYF.

This chain links TRBV11-1 with TRBJ2-5; 8 bases fit TRBD2. The ends lost 3 bases at V and 9 bases at J; junction bases unmatched: 6. The CDR3 is 13 residues long. The germline V gene encodes CDR1 SGHAT and CDR2 FQDESV (reference sequence). The CDR3 here is CASSFGTSFPQYF. DNA for the CDR3: TGTGCCAGCAGCTTCGGGACTAGTTTCCCCCAGTACTTC. Combining the CDR3 with reference TRBV11-1 and TRBJ2-5 gives the whole variable domain EAEVAQSPRYKITEKSQAVAFWCDPISGHATLYWYRQILGQGPELLVQFQDESVVDDSQLPKDRFSAERLKGVDSTLKIQPAELGDSAMYLCASSFGTSFPQYFGPGTRLLVL.

The V call is TRBV6-4, the J call TRBJ2-3; D unresolved. CDR1 and CDR2 from the germline V gene are MRHNA and SNTAGT. This CDR3 contains 18 residues. V was cut by 4 bases and J by 3 bases, with 23 bases left in between. CDR3 DNA: TGTGCCAGCAGTGGCGCGCCGGAAATCGAAGGTGAGACAGATACGCAGTATTTT. Encoded protein: CASSGAPEIEGETDTQYF.

The CDR3 DNA follows: TGTGCCAGCAGCTTAATGGACAGGGGATTTAAGGACACTGAAGCTTTCTTT. Translated: CASSLMDRGFKDTEAFF. The chain employs TRBV11-1 and TRBJ1-1; 9 nucleotides agree with TRBD1. The CDR3 spans 17 residues. Per the germline V gene, CDR1 is SGHAT and CDR2 is FQDESV (reference sequence). The ends lost 2 bases at V and 3 bases at J; junction bases unmatched: 10.

The genes are TRBV14 and TRBJ2-3, with TRBD1 identical over 7 bases. The V and J ends lost 2 bases and 4 bases, in that order; junction bases with no gene match: 6. CDR3 length: 15 residues. CDR1 is SGHDN and CDR2 is FVKESK in the germline V gene. In nucleotides, the CDR3 is TGTGCCAGCAGCCAAAGGGGGCGCGGTCCAGATACGCAGTATTTT. It specifies CASSQRGRGPDTQYF.

The rearrangement joins TRBV30 to TRBJ2-5; D not resolved. V was cut by 2 bases and J by 5 bases, with 21 bases left in between. The germline gives CDR1 GTSNPN, CDR2 SVGIG (reference sequence). The CDR3 covers 16 residues. This chain's CDR3 is CAWSLLPAPWPETQYF. In nucleotides, the CDR3 is TGTGCCTGGAGTCTACTACCGGCCCCCTGGCCGGAGACCCAGTACTTC. Using reference TRBV30 and TRBJ2-5 for the parts outside the CDR3, the full variable domain is SQTIHQWPATLVQPVGSPLSLECTVEGTSNPNLYWYRQAAGRGLQLLFYSVGIGQISSEVPQNLSASRPQDRQFILSSKKLLLSDSGFYLCAWSLLPAPWPETQYFGPGTRLLVL.

The gene calls are TRBV5-4 and TRBJ2-2; D gene unclear. Between the trimmed V and J ends, which lost 0 bases and 6 bases, there was a span of 3 bases. Germline-derived CDR1 and CDR2 are SGHNT and YYREEE (reference sequence). The CDR3 runs to 12 residues. In nucleotides, the CDR3 is TGTGCCAGCAGCTTGGGTGCCGGGGAGCTGTTTTTT. Translating it yields CASSLGAGELFF.

The chain has TRBV27 and TRBJ2-7; 11 bases are shared with TRBD1. J was trimmed by 6 bases and V by 2 bases; bases with no gene match: 3. This CDR3 is built from 14 residues. Germline values: CDR1 MNHEY, CDR2 SMNVEV (reference sequence). The CDR3 protein is CASSLIGTGGEQYF. Written as DNA, the CDR3 is TGTGCCAGCAGTTTAATCGGGACAGGGGGCGAGCAGTACTTC.

The rearrangement links TRBV6-1 to TRBJ1-1; D gene ambiguous. From germline, CDR1 is MNHNS and CDR2 SASEGT. CDR3 length equals 15 residues. With 1 base removed from V and 4 bases from J, the gap between germline ends came to 13 bases. The CDR3 protein is CASSEGGGLATEAFF. CDR3 DNA sequence: TGTGCCAGCAGTGAAGGGGGAGGGTTGGCCACTGAAGCTTTCTTT.

The chain has TRBV13 and TRBJ1-4, with 8 bases fitting TRBD1. With 5 bases clipped from V and 8 bases from J, the junction kept 7 bases outside the gene matches. The CDR3 covers 14 residues. Per germline, CDR1 PRHDT and CDR2 FYEKMQ (reference sequence). For the CDR3, the DNA is TGTGCCAGCAGCACGCAGGGGGCGCGAGAAAAACTGTTTTTT. It encodes CASSTQGAREKLFF.